These 27 T cell receptor beta chains originate from one sample sequenced in a study of patients and donors after allogeneic stem cell transplantation. Each CDR3 protein gets one entry after TCRdb re-called the RT-PCR reads with MiXCR. The repertoire includes some 880,000 distinct CDR3 sequences, about a sixth of them detected once, and around 6% sits in the top ten. Sequenced: blood, either unsorted or a sorted T cell fraction (not recorded which). These TCRs come from a human donor who was either an allogeneic HSCT recipient or a stem cell or donor lymphocyte infusion donor (not recorded which). It is not recorded whose cells these are; they may come from a transplant donor.

The chain uses TRBV12-3 or TRBV12-4 and TRBJ2-3; possible D gene TRBD1, 5 bases. This CDR3 is built from 15 residues. V shed 5 bases and J shed 0 bases, with 12 bases lying between them. The DNA of the CDR3 is TGTGCCAGCAGTCAGGACACATTTAGCACAGATACGCAGTATTTT. It encodes CASSQDTFSTDTQYF.

The rearrangement uses TRBV7-6 and TRBJ1-4; a possible D gene is TRBD1 (6 bases). CDR3 size: 17 residues. Germline CDR1 SGHVS, CDR2 FNYEAQ. V was trimmed by 3 bases and J by 10 bases, leaving 24 bases between them. The CDR3 DNA reads as TGTGCCAGCAGCTTCAACCTAGCAGGGCAGGGAGGGGGAAAACTGTTTTTT. This encodes CASSFNLAGQGGGKLFF.

This clonotype was recorded a few times. The chain recombines TRBV12-3 or TRBV12-4 with TRBJ2-3, with D uncertain. V was pared by 5 bases and J by 6 bases, with 12 bases between. The CDR3 consists of 13 residues. CDR3 DNA: TGTGCCAGCAGTGACGGGCCCTCGGATACGCAGTATTTT. This encodes CASSDGPSDTQYF.

The chain couples TRBV5-6 to TRBJ2-5; D might be TRBD1 or TRBD2, each matching 6 bases. V was cut by 0 bases and J by 6 bases, with 12 bases left in between. The germline gives CDR1 SGHDT, CDR2 YYEEEE. The CDR3 is 14 amino acids. Here the CDR3 reads CASSLGGALKTQYF. Here the CDR3 DNA reads TGTGCCAGCAGCTTGGGGGGGGCGTTGAAGACCCAGTACTTC. Drawing the rest from reference TRBV5-6 and TRBJ2-5, the complete variable domain is DAGVTQSPTHLIKTRGQQVTLRCSPKSGHDTVSWYQQALGQGPQFIFQYYEEEERQRGNFPDRFSGHQFPNYSSELNVNALLLGDSALYLCASSLGGALKTQYFGPGTRLLVL.

This clonotype was seen only a few times. The J gene is TRBJ1-1, the V gene TRBV28; 9 bases line up with TRBD1. Germline V CDR1 and CDR2: MDHEN, SYDVKM. V shed 6 bases, J shed 0 bases, and the junction held 5 bases outside the gene matches. The CDR3 is 15 residues long. In DNA form, the CDR3 reads TGTGCCAGCAGGACAGGGGGGAATATGAACACTGAAGCTTTCTTT. Amino acid sequence: CASRTGGNMNTEAFF.

This clonotype was seen once. The V and J genes are TRBV4-1 and TRBJ1-2; D may be TRBD1 (5 bases). Germline V CDR1 and CDR2: MGHRA, YSYEKL. V was clipped by 4 bases and J by 8 bases, with 23 bases between them. CDR3 length: 16 amino acids. CDR3 residues: CASSPLTWAGRGGYTF. The CDR3 coding sequence is TGCGCCAGCAGCCCACTAACGTGGGCAGGGAGAGGGGGCTACACCTTC.

The V and J genes are TRBV2 and TRBJ1-5, with a tentative D call TRBD1 (5 bases). The V gene's germline CDR1 is SNHLY and CDR2 FYNNEI. The CDR3 has 14 residues. V gave up 3 bases and J gave up 1 base, with 7 bases separating them. CDR3 amino acids: CASSEEGSNQPQHF. DNA for the CDR3: TGTGCCAGCAGTGAGGAGGGGAGCAATCAGCCCCAGCATTTT.

This clonotype has just a few counts. This chain joins TRBV25-1 and TRBJ2-1; perhaps TRBD2 as D (5 bases). The CDR3 has 13 residues. Germline assignment: CDR1 MGHDK and CDR2 SYGVNS. The V and J ends lost 7 bases and 9 bases respectively, with 16 bases between them. The chain's CDR3 is CASTSASRGEQFF. The CDR3, as DNA: TGTGCCAGCACCAGCGCGTCCCGGGGTGAGCAGTTCTTC.

The genes are TRBV12-3 or TRBV12-4 and TRBJ2-3; D ambiguous. V lost 8 bases, J lost 7 bases, and 13 bases lay in between. CDR3 length equals 12 residues. The CDR3 here is CASSEVRNTQYF. In nucleotides, the CDR3 is TGTGCCAGCTCCGAGGTTCGAAATACGCAGTATTTT.

This clonotype came up a few times. The genes are TRBV4-1 and TRBJ2-1, with TRBD1 identical over 11 bases. Looked up from germline, CDR1 is MGHRA and CDR2 is YSYEKL. Trimming removed 4 bases from V and 6 bases from J; junction bases left unmatched: 8. The CDR3 runs to 16 residues. The CDR3 protein is CASSRPSGTGGNEQFF. CDR3 nucleotides: TGCGCCAGCAGCCGTCCCTCCGGGACAGGGGGCAATGAGCAGTTCTTC.

A few counts support this clonotype. The V and J genes are TRBV20-1 and TRBJ2-1; possibly TRBD2 for D (6 bases). V lost 2 bases and J lost 6, with 14 bases in between. The CDR3 covers 14 residues. The germline V gene encodes CDR1 DFQATT and CDR2 SNEGSKA (reference sequence). The CDR3 loop is CSARMGGRVNEQFF. CDR3 coding DNA: TGCAGTGCTAGAATGGGGGGTAGGGTCAATGAGCAGTTCTTC.

This rearrangement joins TRBV12-3 or TRBV12-4 to TRBJ2-1; either TRBD1 or TRBD2 may fit D (5 bases each). V was cut by 3 bases and J by 8 bases, with 11 bases left in between. This CDR3 has 13 residues. Here the CDR3 reads CASSLGRDHEQFF. The DNA for the CDR3 is TGTGCCAGCAGTTTGGGAAGGGACCATGAGCAGTTCTTC.

The chain carries TRBV24-1 and TRBJ1-4, with TRBD1 identical over 7 bases. V shed 4 bases, J shed 9 bases, and the junction held 10 bases outside the gene matches. The CDR3 totals 15 residues. Germline CDR1 reads KGHDR; CDR2 reads SFDVKD. The CDR3 bases are TGTGCCACCAGTGACCCGGGTGCAGGGGGAAAAAAACTGTTTTTT. Translating it yields CATSDPGAGGKKLFF.

The chain links TRBV30 to TRBJ1-6; D is unclear. Per germline, CDR1 GTSNPN and CDR2 SVGIG (reference sequence). The CDR3 runs 13 residues. Trimming took 4 bases from V and 9 from J, leaving 13 bases between them. CDR3 region: CAWMGSGSSPLHF. CDR3 in DNA: TGTGCCTGGATGGGGTCGGGCAGTTCACCCCTCCACTTT.

The CDR3 DNA sequence: TGTGCTCTGGCTAGCGGGGCCAGAAAGACCCAGTACTTC. This sequence encodes CALASGARKTQYF. The rearrangement links TRBV7-3 to TRBJ2-5, with 9 bases fitting TRBD2. The CDR3 is 13 residues long. Germline loops: CDR1 SGHTA, CDR2 FQGTGA.

This rearrangement joins TRBV20-1 to TRBJ2-1; TRBD2 matches 10 bases. CDR3 size: 16 residues. With V trimmed by 0 bases and J by 7 bases, 9 bases remained unmatched. The germline V gene encodes CDR1 DFQATT and CDR2 SNEGSKA (reference sequence). The CDR3 nucleotides are TGCAGTGCTAGAGATGGAGCGGGAGGGGTAGGGAATGAGCAGTTCTTC. The encoded protein is CSARDGAGGVGNEQFF.

This clonotype was detected only a few times. The chain combines TRBV12-3 or TRBV12-4 with TRBJ2-1; D is uncertain. The CDR3 is 13 residues long. The germline V and J ends were trimmed by 2 bases and 6 bases, with 8 bases remaining between them. The CDR3 here is CASSLLFANEQFF. In DNA form, the CDR3 reads TGTGCCAGCAGTTTATTGTTCGCCAATGAGCAGTTCTTC.

This chain joins TRBV20-1 and TRBJ1-1; D is possibly TRBD1 (6 bases). This CDR3 has 13 amino acids. Germline V gene sequence: CDR1 DFQATT, CDR2 SNEGSKA (reference sequence). With 3 bases removed from V and 7 bases from J, the gap between germline ends came to 15 bases. The CDR3, as DNA: TGCAGTGCTAGGACACAACAGGGATTTGAAGCTTTCTTT. This codes for CSARTQQGFEAFF.

This clonotype was counted a few times. The V call is TRBV4-1, the J call TRBJ1-1; D may be TRBD1 (6 bases). Germline V lookup: CDR1 MGHRA, CDR2 YSYEKL. V dropped 4 bases and J dropped 5 bases, with 14 bases sitting between them. CDR3 length equals 14 residues. The CDR3 reads CASSRRGGWTEAFF. The CDR3 DNA reads as TGCGCCAGCAGCCGCAGAGGGGGGTGGACTGAAGCTTTCTTT.

This clonotype has only a few counts. The chain joins TRBV20-1 to TRBJ2-1; maybe TRBD2 (5 bases). CDR3 length equals 11 residues. Germline V gene sequence: CDR1 DFQATT, CDR2 SNEGSKA (reference sequence). Trimming shortened V by 6 bases and J by 9 bases, and 12 bases separated the two germline ends. In nucleotides, the CDR3 is TGCAGTGCCATCCCCGGAGGTGAGCAGTTCTTC. Amino acids: CSAIPGGEQFF.

The sample holds many counts of this clonotype. The chain combines TRBV12-3 or TRBV12-4 with TRBJ2-1; TRBD2 agrees at 11 bases. The CDR3 is made up of 16 amino acids. Trimming cost V 5 bases and J 0 bases; bases outside gene matches: 3. The CDR3 here is CASSRTSGPSYNEQFF. In DNA form, the CDR3 reads TGTGCCAGCAGTCGGACTAGCGGGCCCTCCTACAATGAGCAGTTCTTC.

This clonotype came up many times. V usage is TRBV7-3 and J usage is TRBJ1-1; D remains unclear. Trimming took 6 bases from V and 0 from J, leaving 11 bases between them. CDR3 length equals 14 residues. Germline CDR1 SGHTA, CDR2 FQGTGA. CDR3 nucleotide sequence: TGTGCCAGCAGTTCGGGCCGTATGAACACTGAAGCTTTCTTT. This gives the protein CASSSGRMNTEAFF.

The chain uses TRBV7-3 and TRBJ2-1, with TRBD1 matching over 8 bases. With 6 bases clipped from V and 7 bases from J, the junction kept 14 bases outside the gene matches. The germline V gene encodes CDR1 SGHTA and CDR2 FQGTGA. There are 16 residues in the CDR3. The CDR3 DNA reads as TGTGCCAGCAGTAAACCGCCGGGACAGGTGGCGAATGAGCAGTTCTTC. It specifies CASSKPPGQVANEQFF.

This clonotype was recorded once. V usage is TRBV7-2 and J usage is TRBJ2-7; 9 nucleotides line up with TRBD1. CDR3 size: 13 residues. Germline V CDR1 and CDR2: SGHTA, FQGNSA. The J segment lost 5 bases and the V segment lost 5 bases, leaving 4 bases of the junction unmatched. This chain's CDR3 is CASSRDRAHEQYF. CDR3 in DNA: TGTGCCAGCAGCCGGGACAGGGCACACGAGCAGTACTTC.

The V call is TRBV7-9, the J call TRBJ1-5; 7 bases agree with TRBD1. CDR1 and CDR2 from the germline V gene are SEHNR and FQNEAQ (reference sequence). CDR3 size: 14 residues. V shed 4 bases and J 5 bases; nucleotides not matched to a gene: 5. CDR3 loop: CASSSDRVDQPQHF. As DNA, the CDR3 is TGTGCCAGCAGCTCCGACAGGGTAGATCAGCCCCAGCATTTT.

This clonotype was seen at least ten times. This chain uses TRBV5-1 with TRBJ1-1; D unclear. V lost 0 bases and J lost 4, with 10 bases in between. The CDR3 sequence is 14 residues long. Germline V gene lookup returns CDR1 SGHRS and CDR2 YFSETQ. CDR3 bases: TGCGCCAGCAGCTTGGGGGTTTTGAGCACTGAAGCTTTCTTT. It yields the protein CASSLGVLSTEAFF.

The chain is built from TRBV6-1 and TRBJ1-3, with a tentative D call TRBD1 (6 bases). Germline-derived CDR1 and CDR2 are MNHNS and SASEGT. V lost 1 base and J 1 base, leaving 11 bases between the germline ends. The CDR3 runs to 16 residues. CDR3 sequence (DNA): TGTGCCAGCAGTGAAGTGAGGGGGAGATCTGGAAACACCATATATTTT. Residues: CASSEVRGRSGNTIYF.